The rows below give T cell receptor beta chains drawn from one sample of a study of shared clonotypes between healthy human individuals. Profiled with immunoSEQ multiplex PCR; TCRdb holds only in-frame clones, not every one. The sample has about 1.4 million clones; more than 95% are singletons. Material for sequencing was naive CD4+ T cells sorted from blood. These receptors were obtained from a young man in good health. Both conserved end residues are part of each CDR3. D genes are given only for firm matches. Where a row states a size, it is once, few, many or the class of an expanded clone; other rows omit it.

TRBJ2-5 | - | once | TRBV6-1 | TGTGCCAGCAGTGAACGGGGTGGGACGTGGAGGGTAGAGACCCAGTACTTC | CASSERGGTWRVETQYF
TRBJ2-7 | - | - | TRBV15 | TGTGCCACCAGCAGGGATAAGTACGAGCAGTACTTC | CATSRDKYEQYF
TRBJ2-1 | TRBD2 | - | TRBV11-3 | TGTGCCAGCAGCTTCACCGGGACTAGCGGGAACAATGAGCAGTTCTTC | CASSFTGTSGNNEQFF
TRBJ1-5 | - | - | TRBV27 | TGTGCCAGCAGTTTACGAAGAGGTTCCAATCAGCCCCAGCATTTT | CASSLRRGSNQPQHF
TRBJ2-1 | TRBD1 | - | TRBV5-4 | TGTGCCAGCACCCCCAATGTGGGGACAGGGGCGGGTGAGCAGTTCTTC | CASTPNVGTGAGEQFF
TRBJ2-7 | TRBD1 | - | TRBV5-4 | TGTGCCAGCAGTATCAGGGGGCCGTCCACCTACGAGCAGTACTTC | CASSIRGPSTYEQYF
TRBJ1-4 | - | - | TRBV15 | TGTGCCACCAGCAGAGATCCCAGGACTGGTGAAAAACTGTTTTTT | CATSRDPRTGEKLFF
TRBJ1-1 | TRBD1 | - | TRBV5-1 | TGCGCCAGCAGCTTGGAGGCCCTCGGACAGGGAGAAGCTTTCTTT | CASSLEALGQGEAFF
TRBJ1-2 | - | - | TRBV28 | TGTGCCAGCAGCCATCCACAGTCCTATGGCTACACCTTC | CASSHPQSYGYTF
TRBJ1-5 | - | once | TRBV27 | TGTGCCAGCAGTCCACGGGACACGGGGCAGCCCCAGCATTTT | CASSPRDTGQPQHF
TRBJ1-2 | - | - | TRBV10-3 | TGTGCCATCAGTGAGGAGCAGAGACGGTATGGCTACACCTTC | CAISEEQRRYGYTF
TRBJ2-2 | - | - | TRBV14 | TGTGCCAGCAGCCACCTACGGACTGAAGGGGACACCGGGGAGCTGTTTTTT | CASSHLRTEGDTGELFF